This T cell receptor (beta chain) was obtained from a study of T cell responses to AZD1222 COVID-19 vaccine (dated by TCRdb to the early 2020s). Regarding the complete study: TCR sequencing was performed for more than 230 trial participants, of whom 207 were given two doses of AZD1222 and approximately 25 were given two doses of MenACWY control vaccine. Trial participants were enrolled by age into subgroups of 18-55, 56-69 and 70-plus years, and around 150, 28 and 57 TCR-sequenced participants, respectively, were included in these subgroups. The paper's findings and limits, for the study overall: The 56-69-year group was small, and its depth increase did not reach significance, likely because of low power. Conclusions about previously exposed vaccinees are limited, since just 5 or 6 AZD1222 recipients were seropositive for SARS-CoV-2 at baseline. The whole spike protein was spanned by vaccine-associated CD4 TCRs, and dominant responses were seen in regions 160-218 and 743-854. Because no samples from the day 14 peak response were available, repertoires could be characterized only after the peak T cell response. After two AZD1222 doses, spike-specific TCR breadth and depth were significantly higher than at day 0 and than in MenACWY recipients. Reportedly, almost half of the unique spike-specific TCRs recognized epitopes lying outside the regions that are mutated in the B.1.351 and B.1.1.7 variants. Participants were mostly white British and included more females than males, and it was suggested by the authors that clonal diversity may have been underestimated.

V was cut back by 0 bases and J by 2 bases, leaving a gap of 7 bases between them. Spanning cysteine to phenylalanine, the CDR3 consists of 14 amino acids. Just the 42-base CDR3 DNA is kept, in frame starting at base 1. In the germline V gene, CDR1 corresponds to LGHNA and CDR2 to YNFKEQ. The CDR3 regions of human TCRbeta chains were subjected to immunosequencing. Under the source paper's analysis protocol: TCRs in the repertoires were matched against a reference library of SARS-CoV-2-specific TCRs that had been generated with the MIRA antigen-specificity platform. Breadth meant the fraction of unique TCRs that were SARS-CoV-2-associated, whereas depth meant the fraction of total T cells that were SARS-CoV-2-associated. Using the MIRA data, every spike-specific TCR was mapped to the spike region that the TCR reacted to and assigned to either a CD4 or a CD8 class. Log10-transformed breadth and depth values were compared by one-way ANOVA with Sidak's multiple comparisons tests. TCRdb took over this immuneACCESS table, retaining in-frame rearrangements with V and J assigned. Such tables are incomplete; in checked studies, under half of the missing clones stem from an unresolved V gene, and the remainder is unexplained. From that table come the V and J calls and clone size; the DNA was used to work out D and trimming. The sample records about 140,000 clones, more than 85% of which are singletons. 3.6% of the sample is held by the ten biggest clonotypes.

In regard to this clone: Its binding antigen is unknown. Base quality data are lacking; no much larger clone is found one base away.

What this sample's time point label stands for: about 28 days (+/-7) after the second vaccine dose. AZD1222 recipients given second doses at about 4 weeks or at about 12 weeks were pooled, since spike-specific TCR depth and breadth were not found to differ between the two schedules. The vaccinee samples were drawn from two UK trials, COV001 and COV002, one of which was a single-blind randomized controlled phase 2/3 trial testing AZD1222 (ChAdOx1 nCoV-19) in healthy adults. Trial participant PBMC samples were collected at day 0 and day 28 after the second dose for TCRbeta chain sequencing. The V gene is TRBV4-2 and the J gene is TRBJ1-1; the D gene is not confidently resolved. The sample here was peripheral blood, taken 28 days after the second AZD1222 dose. This receptor was obtained from an adult who received the AZD1222 COVID-19 vaccine. The CDR3 reads CASSQDTRNTEAFF. The DNA reads TGTGCCAGCAGCCAAGATACGAGAAACACTGAAGCTTTCTTT.